This T cell receptor (beta chain) is drawn from a study of HIV-infected patients and healthy controls. CDR1 and CDR2 from the germline V gene are SNHLY and FYNNEI. The germline V and J ends were trimmed by 2 bases and 7 bases, with 12 bases remaining between them. The CDR3 sequence is 15 residues long. This clonotype appeared many times. Whole blood was used without fractionation, so all unsorted peripheral T cells were included. cDNA was made from about 480 ng RNA using alpha and beta constant primers. Each of the alpha and beta chains got its own library through chain-specific third strand synthesis with indices. In TCRdb, the 5' RACE reads were re-called with MiXCR into one record per CDR3 protein. Counted here are 15,000 to 20,000 distinct CDR3 sequences, about 5.4% occurring once; the ten biggest clones make up under 2.5%.

The rearrangement uses TRBV2 and TRBJ1-6, with D possibly matching TRBD1 (5 bases). The sample was blood. The clonotype was recovered from an adult in good health. The CDR3 DNA reads as TGTGCCAGCAGTGAACAGGGTCCCGGGAATTCACCCCTCCACTTT. Its protein is CASSEQGPGNSPLHF.